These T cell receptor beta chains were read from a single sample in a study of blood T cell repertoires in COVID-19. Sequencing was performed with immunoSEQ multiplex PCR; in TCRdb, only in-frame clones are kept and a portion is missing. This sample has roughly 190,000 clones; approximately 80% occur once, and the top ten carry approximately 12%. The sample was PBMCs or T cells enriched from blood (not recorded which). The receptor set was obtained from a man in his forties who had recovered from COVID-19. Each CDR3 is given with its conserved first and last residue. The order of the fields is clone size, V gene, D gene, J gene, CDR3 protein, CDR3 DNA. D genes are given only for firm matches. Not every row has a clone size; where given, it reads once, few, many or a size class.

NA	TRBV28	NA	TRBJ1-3	CASKKIANSGNTIYF	TGTGCCAGCAAAAAGATAGCCAACTCTGGAAACACCATATATTTT
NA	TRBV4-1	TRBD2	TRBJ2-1	CASSQNLPGGNEQFF	TGCGCCAGCAGCCAAAACCTCCCGGGAGGGAATGAGCAGTTCTTC
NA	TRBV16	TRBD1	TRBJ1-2	CASSLSRGQYGYTF	TGTGCCAGCAGCCTTAGCCGGGGACAGTATGGCTACACCTTC
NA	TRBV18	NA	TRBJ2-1	CASSPPGRSAMNNEQFF	TGTGCCAGCTCACCGCCTGGAAGGAGCGCGATGAACAATGAGCAGTTCTTC
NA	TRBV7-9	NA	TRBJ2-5	CASSAGGWETQYF	TGTGCCAGCAGCGCAGGAGGGTGGGAGACCCAGTACTTC
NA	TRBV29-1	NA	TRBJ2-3	CSVKSGTTTDTQYF	TGCAGCGTCAAAAGCGGTACCACCACAGATACGCAGTATTTT
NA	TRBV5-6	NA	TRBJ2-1	CASSPPLDYDNNEQFF	TGTGCCAGCAGCCCCCCATTGGACTATGACAACAATGAGCAGTTCTTC
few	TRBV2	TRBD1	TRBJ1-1	CASSEARGPAFF	TGTGCCAGCAGTGAAGCGAGGGGGCCGGCTTTCTTT
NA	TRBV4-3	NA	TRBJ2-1	CASSQDGQGPYNEQFF	TGCGCCAGCAGCCAAGATGGGCAGGGGCCCTACAATGAGCAGTTCTTC
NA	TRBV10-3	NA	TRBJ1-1	CAISDSYGGTEAFF	TGTGCCATCAGTGATTCGTATGGAGGGACTGAAGCTTTCTTT
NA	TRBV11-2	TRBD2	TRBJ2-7	CASSLVTSGVTYEQYF	TGTGCCAGCAGCTTAGTGACTAGCGGGGTTACCTACGAGCAGTACTTC
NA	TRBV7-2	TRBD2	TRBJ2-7	CASSLVFGGLSAEQYF	TGTGCCAGCAGCTTAGTTTTCGGGGGGTTATCGGCCGAGCAGTACTTC
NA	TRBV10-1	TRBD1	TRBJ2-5	CASSRDRGLGETQYF	TGCGCCAGCAGCAGGGACAGGGGGCTAGGAGAGACCCAGTACTTC
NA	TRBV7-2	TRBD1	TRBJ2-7	CASSLGQGVDEQYF	TGTGCCAGCAGCTTAGGACAGGGCGTAGACGAGCAGTACTTC
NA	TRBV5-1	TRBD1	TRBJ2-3	CASSWQDRGSDTQYF	TGCGCCAGCAGCTGGCAAGACAGGGGGTCAGATACGCAGTATTTT
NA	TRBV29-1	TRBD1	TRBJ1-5	CSAGQGWNQPQHF	TGCAGCGCCGGACAGGGCTGGAATCAGCCCCAGCATTTT
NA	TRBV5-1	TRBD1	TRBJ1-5	CASSPDDRGEQPQHF	TGCGCCAGCAGCCCAGACGACAGGGGAGAACAGCCCCAGCATTTT
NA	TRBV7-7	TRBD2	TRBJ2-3	CASSSSGGSTDTQYF	TGTGCCAGCAGTTCCTCGGGGGGAAGCACAGATACGCAGTATTTT
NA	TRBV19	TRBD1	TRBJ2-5	CASSMRTGQETQYF	TGTGCCAGTAGTATGAGGACAGGGCAGGAGACCCAGTACTTC
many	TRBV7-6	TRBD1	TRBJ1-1	CASSFQTGEVTEAFF	TGTGCCAGCAGCTTTCAGACAGGGGAGGTCACTGAAGCTTTCTTT
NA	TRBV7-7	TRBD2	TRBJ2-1	CASSLGGTSGNNEQFF	TGTGCTAGCAGCTTAGGGGGGACTAGCGGGAACAATGAGCAGTTCTTC
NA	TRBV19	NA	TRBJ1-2	CASSPENYGYTF	TGTGCCAGTAGTCCTGAGAACTATGGCTACACCTTC
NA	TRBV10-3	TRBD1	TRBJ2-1	CAIQDRGSNEQFF	TGTGCCATCCAAGACAGGGGGAGCAATGAGCAGTTCTTC
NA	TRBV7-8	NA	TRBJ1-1	CASSLELPGTEAFF	TGTGCCAGCAGCTTAGAGCTTCCCGGCACTGAAGCTTTCTTT
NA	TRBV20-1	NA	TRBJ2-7	CSASGWGQQYF	TGCAGTGCTAGTGGTTGGGGGCAGCAGTACTTC
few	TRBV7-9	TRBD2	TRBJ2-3	CASSSWSLAGDGSTDTQYF	TGTGCCAGCAGCAGTTGGTCGCTAGCGGGAGATGGGAGCACAGATACGCAGTATTTT
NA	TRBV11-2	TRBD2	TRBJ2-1	CASSFSGTSRPSEQFF	TGTGCCAGCAGCTTCTCTGGGACTAGCAGGCCAAGTGAGCAGTTCTTC
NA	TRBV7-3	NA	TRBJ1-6	CASTHTGDSNHGDNSPLHF	TGTGCCAGCACCCATACGGGAGACAGCAACCATGGGGATAATTCACCCCTCCACTTT
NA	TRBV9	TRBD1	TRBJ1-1	CASSVDDRGTEAFF	TGTGCCAGCAGCGTAGATGACAGGGGAACTGAAGCTTTCTTT
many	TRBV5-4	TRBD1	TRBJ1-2	CASSLNRGMYGYTF	TGTGCCAGCAGCTTGAACAGGGGGATGTATGGCTACACCTTC
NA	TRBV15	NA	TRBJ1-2	CATSRDHRWGYTF	TGTGCCACCAGCAGAGATCACAGGTGGGGCTACACCTTC
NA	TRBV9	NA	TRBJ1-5	CASSAGDSNQPQHF	TGTGCCAGCAGCGCCGGGGATAGCAATCAGCCCCAGCATTTT
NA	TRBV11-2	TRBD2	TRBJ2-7	CASSPRLAGDSGGSYEQYF	TGTGCCAGCAGCCCCCGACTAGCGGGAGATTCTGGGGGCTCCTACGAGCAGTACTTC
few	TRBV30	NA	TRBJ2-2	CAWSVPQLASGELFF	TGTGCCTGGAGTGTGCCCCAACTAGCATCCGGGGAGCTGTTTTTT
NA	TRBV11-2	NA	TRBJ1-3	CASSLFEEGVGIYF	TGTGCCAGCAGCTTATTCGAAGAGGGTGTAGGCATATATTTT
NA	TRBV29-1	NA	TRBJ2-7	CSVEVLDSYEQYF	TGCAGCGTTGAAGTACTAGACTCCTACGAGCAGTACTTC
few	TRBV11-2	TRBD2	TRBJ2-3	CASSFLAGTSTDTQYF	TGTGCCAGCAGCTTTTTAGCGGGGACTAGCACAGATACGCAGTATTTT
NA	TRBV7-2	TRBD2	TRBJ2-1	CASSGGAYNEQFF	TGTGCCAGCAGCGGGGGGGCCTACAATGAGCAGTTCTTC
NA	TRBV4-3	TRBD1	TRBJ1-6	CASSQNPGTGVSPLHF	TGCGCCAGCAGCCAAAACCCCGGGACAGGGGTGTCACCCCTCCACTTT
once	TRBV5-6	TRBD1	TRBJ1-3	CASSLGGQEGNTIYF	TGTGCCAGCAGCTTGGGGGGACAGGAGGGGAACACCATATATTTT
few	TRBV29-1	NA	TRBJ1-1	CSVRLNTEAFF	TGCAGCGTTCGGTTGAACACTGAAGCTTTCTTT
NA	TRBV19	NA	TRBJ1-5	CASSIISEARINQPQHF	TGTGCCAGTAGTATTATTTCTGAAGCCAGGATCAATCAGCCCCAGCATTTT
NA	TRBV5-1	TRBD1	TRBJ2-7	CASSLVGDRAWQYF	TGCGCCAGCAGCTTGGTGGGGGACAGGGCTTGGCAGTACTTC
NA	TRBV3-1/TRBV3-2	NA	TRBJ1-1	CASSLLDTEAFF	TGTGCCAGCAGCCTACTGGACACTGAAGCTTTCTTT
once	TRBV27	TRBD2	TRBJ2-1	CASSPDGTSGGNEQFF	TGTGCCAGCAGTCCCGACGGGACTAGCGGGGGCAATGAGCAGTTCTTC
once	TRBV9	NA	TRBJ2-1	CASSVVGVNEQFF	TGTGCCAGCAGCGTCGTAGGGGTCAATGAGCAGTTCTTC
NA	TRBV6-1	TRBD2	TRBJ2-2	CASSEWSSGYTGELFF	TGTGCCAGCAGTGAGTGGTCTAGCGGTTACACCGGGGAGCTGTTTTTT
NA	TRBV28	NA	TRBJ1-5	CASSSGHFSNQPQHF	TGTGCCAGCAGTTCGGGACATTTTAGCAATCAGCCCCAGCATTTT
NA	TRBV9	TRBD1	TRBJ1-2	CASSLSTGNYGYTF	TGTGCCAGCAGCCTATCGACAGGGAACTATGGCTACACCTTC
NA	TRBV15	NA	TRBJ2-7	CATSRDQAAGSYEQYF	TGTGCCACCAGCAGAGATCAGGCAGCTGGGTCCTACGAGCAGTACTTC
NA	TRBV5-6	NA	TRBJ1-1	CASSFGTRGEAFF	TGTGCCAGCAGCTTTGGGACAAGGGGGGAAGCTTTCTTT
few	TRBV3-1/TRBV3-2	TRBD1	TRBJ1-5	CASSQGSGGSNQPQHF	TGTGCCAGCAGCCAAGGGTCAGGGGGATCTAATCAGCCCCAGCATTTT
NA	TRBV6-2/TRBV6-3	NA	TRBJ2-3	CASSYVSLAPTDTQYF	TGTGCCAGCAGTTACGTGTCGCTAGCGCCCACAGATACGCAGTATTTT
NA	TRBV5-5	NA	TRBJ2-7	CASRLLGRGHLYEQYF	TGTGCCAGCAGACTCCTCGGTAGGGGCCACCTCTACGAGCAGTACTTC
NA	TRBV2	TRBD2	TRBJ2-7	CASSEPSGRVIEQYF	TGTGCCAGCAGTGAACCCAGCGGGAGGGTTATCGAGCAGTACTTC
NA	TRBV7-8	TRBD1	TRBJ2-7	CASSLRATGGRLGVYEQYF	TGTGCCAGCAGCTTACGAGCGACAGGGGGACGACTAGGAGTCTACGAGCAGTACTTC
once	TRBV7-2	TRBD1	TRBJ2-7	CASSLSGTGGYEQYF	TGTGCCAGCAGCTTATCCGGGACAGGGGGCTACGAGCAGTACTTC
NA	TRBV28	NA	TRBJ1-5	CASSRTWDQPQHF	TGTGCCAGCAGTCGGACATGGGATCAGCCCCAGCATTTT
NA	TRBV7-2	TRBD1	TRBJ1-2	CASSPTGSPNYGYTF	TGTGCCAGCAGCCCGACAGGGTCACCTAACTATGGCTACACCTTC
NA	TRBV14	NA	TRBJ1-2	CASSKLSDRFYGYTF	TGTGCCAGCAGCAAGTTGTCGGACAGATTCTATGGCTACACCTTC